This TCR beta chain was recorded in a study of naive and memory T cell subsets. Study-wide findings and caveats: Possibly reflecting memory cells re-expressing CD45RA, a few larger clonotypes occurred in naive repertoires, especially CD8.

Trimming left V 2 bases short and J 8 bases short, with 15 bases between. This CDR3 is built from 15 residues. Looked up from germline, CDR1 is MNHNY and CDR2 is SVGAGI (reference sequence). This clonotype was counted only a few times. Its target is not known. An equimolar mix of two oligonucleotides served as the beta constant-region primer for TRBC1 and TRBC2. The ligated cDNA underwent four PCR rounds using SP2 and nested alpha and beta constant-region primers. One entry per CDR3 protein results from TCRdb running MiXCR on the UMI-ligation and nested PCR reads. The sample includes 140,000 to 150,000 distinct CDR3 sequences, roughly 23% of them seen just once.

This receptor was obtained from a human donor in good health. Input material: naive CD4+ T cells from blood. The chain joins TRBV6-6 to TRBJ2-2, with no clear D. CDR3 DNA: TGTGCCAGCAGTTACGATGTTCTCGCCGGAGGGGAGCTGTTTTTT. Its translation is CASSYDVLAGGELFF.